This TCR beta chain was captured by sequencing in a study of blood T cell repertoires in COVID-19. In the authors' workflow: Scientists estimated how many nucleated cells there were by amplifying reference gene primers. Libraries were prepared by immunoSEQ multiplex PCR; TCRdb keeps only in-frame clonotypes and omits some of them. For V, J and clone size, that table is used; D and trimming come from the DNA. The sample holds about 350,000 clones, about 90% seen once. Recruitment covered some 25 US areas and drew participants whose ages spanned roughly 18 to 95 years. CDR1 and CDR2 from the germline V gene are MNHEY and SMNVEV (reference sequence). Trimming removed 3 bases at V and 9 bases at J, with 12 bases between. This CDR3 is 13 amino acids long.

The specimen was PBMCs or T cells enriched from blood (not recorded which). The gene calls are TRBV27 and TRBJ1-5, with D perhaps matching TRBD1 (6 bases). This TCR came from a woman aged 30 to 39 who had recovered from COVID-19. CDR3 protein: CASSLARGRPQHF. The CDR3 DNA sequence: TGTGCCAGCAGTTTGGCCAGGGGAAGGCCCCAGCATTTT.